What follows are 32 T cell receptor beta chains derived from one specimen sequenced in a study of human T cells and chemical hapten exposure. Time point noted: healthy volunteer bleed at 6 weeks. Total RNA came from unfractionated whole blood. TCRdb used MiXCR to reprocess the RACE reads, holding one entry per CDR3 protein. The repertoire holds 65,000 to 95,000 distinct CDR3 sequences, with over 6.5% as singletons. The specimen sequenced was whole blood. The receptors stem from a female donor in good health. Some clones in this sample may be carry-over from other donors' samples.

This CDR3 is CASRYGTADSYNSPLHF. The CDR3 DNA is TGTGCCAGCAGATACGGGACAGCGGATTCGTATAATTCACCCCTCCACTTT. This sequence joins TRBV11-2 and TRBJ1-6; 7 nucleotides line up with TRBD1. Germline V gene sequence: CDR1 SGHAT, CDR2 FQNNGV. V lost 6 bases to trimming and J lost 4 bases; unmatched junction nucleotides: 12. This CDR3 contains 17 residues.

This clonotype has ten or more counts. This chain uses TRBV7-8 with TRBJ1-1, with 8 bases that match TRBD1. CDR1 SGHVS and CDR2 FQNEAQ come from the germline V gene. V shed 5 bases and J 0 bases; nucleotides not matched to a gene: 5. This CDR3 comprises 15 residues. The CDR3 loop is CASSLSGGLNTEAFF. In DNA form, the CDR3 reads TGTGCCAGCAGCCTATCAGGGGGCCTGAACACTGAAGCTTTCTTT.

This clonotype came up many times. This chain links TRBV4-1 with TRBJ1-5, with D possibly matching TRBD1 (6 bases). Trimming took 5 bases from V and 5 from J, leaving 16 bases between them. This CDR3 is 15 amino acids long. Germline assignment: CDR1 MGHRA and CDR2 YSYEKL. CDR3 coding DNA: TGCGCCAGCAGCGCAAGATTAGGGGGGGATCAGCCCCAGCATTTT. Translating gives CASSARLGGDQPQHF.

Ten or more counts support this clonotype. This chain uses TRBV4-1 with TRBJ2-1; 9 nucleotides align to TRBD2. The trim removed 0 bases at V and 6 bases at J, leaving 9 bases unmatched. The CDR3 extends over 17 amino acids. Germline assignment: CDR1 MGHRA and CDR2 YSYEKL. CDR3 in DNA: TGCGCCAGCAGCCAAGATCCACCTAGCGGGGAAGGCAATGAGCAGTTCTTC. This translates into CASSQDPPSGEGNEQFF.

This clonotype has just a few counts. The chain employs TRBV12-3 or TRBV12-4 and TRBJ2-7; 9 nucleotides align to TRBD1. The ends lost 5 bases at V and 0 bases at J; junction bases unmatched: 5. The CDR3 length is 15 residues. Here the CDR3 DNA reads TGTGCCAGCAGTGGCCGGGACAGGGACTCCTACGAGCAGTACTTC. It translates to CASSGRDRDSYEQYF.

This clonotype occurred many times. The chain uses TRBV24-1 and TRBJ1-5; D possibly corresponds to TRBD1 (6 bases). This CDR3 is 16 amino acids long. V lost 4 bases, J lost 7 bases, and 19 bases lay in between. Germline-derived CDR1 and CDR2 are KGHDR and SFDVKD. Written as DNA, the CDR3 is TGTGCCACCAGTGAGGGGGCACAGGGATCCAAGCAGCCCCAGCATTTT. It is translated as CATSEGAQGSKQPQHF.

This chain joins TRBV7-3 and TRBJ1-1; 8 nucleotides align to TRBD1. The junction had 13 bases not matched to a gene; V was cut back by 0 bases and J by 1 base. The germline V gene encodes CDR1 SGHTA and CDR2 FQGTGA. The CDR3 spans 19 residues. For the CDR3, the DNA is TGTGCCAGCAGCTTAACGGGGTACAGGGGGGGGGGAGGGAACACTGAAGCTTTCTTT. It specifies CASSLTGYRGGGGNTEAFF. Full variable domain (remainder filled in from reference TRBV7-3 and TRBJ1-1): GAGVSQTPSNKVTEKGKYVELRCDPISGHTALYWYRQSLGQGPEFLIYFQGTGAADDSGLPNDRFFAVRPEGSVSTLKIQRTERGDSAVYLCASSLTGYRGGGGNTEAFFGQGTRLTVV.

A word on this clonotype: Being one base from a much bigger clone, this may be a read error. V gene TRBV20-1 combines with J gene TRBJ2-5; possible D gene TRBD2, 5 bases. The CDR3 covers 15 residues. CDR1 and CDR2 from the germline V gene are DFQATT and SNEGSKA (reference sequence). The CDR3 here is CSARDMTAGGEIQYF. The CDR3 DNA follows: TGCAGTGCTAGAGATATGACTGCTGGAGGAGAGATCCAGTACTTC.

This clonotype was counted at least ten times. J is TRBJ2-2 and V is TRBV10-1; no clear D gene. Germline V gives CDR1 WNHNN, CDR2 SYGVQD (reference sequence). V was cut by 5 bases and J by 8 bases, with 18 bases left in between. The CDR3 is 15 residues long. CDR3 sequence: CASSRWTLKEGELFF. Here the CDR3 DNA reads TGCGCCAGCAGTCGATGGACGCTGAAAGAGGGGGAGCTGTTTTTT.

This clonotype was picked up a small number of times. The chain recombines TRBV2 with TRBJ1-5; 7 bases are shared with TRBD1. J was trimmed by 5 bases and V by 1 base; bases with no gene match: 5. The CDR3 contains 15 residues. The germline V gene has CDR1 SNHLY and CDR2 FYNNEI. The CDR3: CASSEESGGYQPQHF. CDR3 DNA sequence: TGTGCCAGCAGTGAAGAGTCAGGGGGTTATCAGCCCCAGCATTTT.

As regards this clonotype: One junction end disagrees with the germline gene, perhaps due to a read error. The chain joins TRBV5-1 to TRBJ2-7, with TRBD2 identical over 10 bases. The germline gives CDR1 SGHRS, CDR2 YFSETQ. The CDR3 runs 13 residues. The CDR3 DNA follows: TGCGTCAGCAGCTTCGATACTAGCGGGGAGCCCCTCTTC. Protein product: CVSSFDTSGEPLF.

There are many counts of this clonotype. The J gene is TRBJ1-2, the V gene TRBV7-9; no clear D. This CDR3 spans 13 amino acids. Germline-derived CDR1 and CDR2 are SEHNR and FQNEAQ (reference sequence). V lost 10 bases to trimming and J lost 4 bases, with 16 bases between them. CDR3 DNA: TGTGCCACCACCGATACCACTCTCTATGGCTACACCTTC. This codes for CATTDTTLYGYTF.

The CDR3 sequence: CASSSAGPASEAFF. The CDR3 coding sequence is TGTGCCAGCAGTAGTGCGGGCCCCGCATCTGAAGCTTTCTTT. The chain recombines TRBV6-5 with TRBJ1-1; D gene unclear. The germline gives CDR1 MNHEY, CDR2 SVGAGI. The V gene lost 5 bases and the J gene lost 6 bases, with 16 bases spanning the gap. CDR3 size: 14 residues.

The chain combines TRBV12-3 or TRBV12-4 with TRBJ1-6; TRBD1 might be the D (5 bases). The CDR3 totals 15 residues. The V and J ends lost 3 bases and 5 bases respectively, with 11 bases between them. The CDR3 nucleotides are TGTGCCAGCAGTTTCCGCGGGGCGAATAATTCACCCCTCCACTTT. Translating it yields CASSFRGANNSPLHF.

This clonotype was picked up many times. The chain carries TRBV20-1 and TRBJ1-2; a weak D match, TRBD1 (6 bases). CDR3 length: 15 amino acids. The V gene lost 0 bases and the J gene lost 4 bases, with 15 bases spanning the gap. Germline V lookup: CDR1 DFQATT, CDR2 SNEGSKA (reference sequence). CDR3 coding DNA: TGCAGTGCTAGAGATCTCCCCGACAGGACCTATGGCTACACCTTC. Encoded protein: CSARDLPDRTYGYTF.

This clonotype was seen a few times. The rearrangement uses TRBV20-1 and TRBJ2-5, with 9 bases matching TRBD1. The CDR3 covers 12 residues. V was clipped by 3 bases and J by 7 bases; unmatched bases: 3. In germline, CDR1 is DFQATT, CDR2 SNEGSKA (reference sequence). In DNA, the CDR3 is TGCAGTGCTAGGGGACAGGGCGCGACCCAGTACTTC. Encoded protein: CSARGQGATQYF.

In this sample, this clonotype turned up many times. The CDR3 nucleotides are TGCAGTGCTAGTGGGCAGGGGGCGTCCTACGAGCAGTACTTC. This sequence encodes CSASGQGASYEQYF. This chain joins TRBV20-1 and TRBJ2-7; 8 bases fit TRBD1. Germline loops: CDR1 DFQATT, CDR2 SNEGSKA (reference sequence). Germline trimming cut 3 bases from V and 1 base from J; bases unmatched to any gene: 5. This CDR3 has 14 amino acids.

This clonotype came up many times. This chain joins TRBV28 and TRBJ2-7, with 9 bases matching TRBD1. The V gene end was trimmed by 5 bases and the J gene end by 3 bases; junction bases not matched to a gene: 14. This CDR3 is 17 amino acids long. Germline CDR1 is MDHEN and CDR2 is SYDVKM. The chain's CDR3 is CASSTHVGTGNFYEQYF. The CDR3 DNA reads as TGTGCCAGCAGTACCCATGTAGGGACAGGGAATTTCTACGAGCAGTACTTC.

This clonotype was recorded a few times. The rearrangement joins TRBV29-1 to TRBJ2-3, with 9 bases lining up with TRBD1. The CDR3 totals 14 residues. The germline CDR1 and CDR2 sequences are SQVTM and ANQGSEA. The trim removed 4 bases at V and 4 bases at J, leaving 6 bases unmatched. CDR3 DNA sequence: TGCAGCGTTGCCTGGGGACAGGGTCCAGATACGCAGTATTTT. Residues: CSVAWGQGPDTQYF.

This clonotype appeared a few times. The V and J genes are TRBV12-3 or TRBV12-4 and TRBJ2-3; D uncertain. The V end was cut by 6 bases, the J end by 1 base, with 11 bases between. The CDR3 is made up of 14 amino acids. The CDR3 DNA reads TGTGCCAGCAGGCTTCGAGAACGCACAGATACGCAGTATTTT. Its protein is CASRLRERTDTQYF.

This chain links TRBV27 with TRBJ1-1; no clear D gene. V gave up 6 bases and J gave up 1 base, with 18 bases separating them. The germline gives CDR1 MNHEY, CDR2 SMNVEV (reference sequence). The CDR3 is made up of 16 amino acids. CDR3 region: CASRPIYGFSNTEAFF. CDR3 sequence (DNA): TGTGCCAGCAGACCCATTTACGGGTTCTCGAACACTGAAGCTTTCTTT.

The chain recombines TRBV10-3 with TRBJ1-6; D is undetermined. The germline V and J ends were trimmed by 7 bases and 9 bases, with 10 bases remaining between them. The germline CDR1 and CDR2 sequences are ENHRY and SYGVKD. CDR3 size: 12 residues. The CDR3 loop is CAINSGFSPLHF. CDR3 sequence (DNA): TGTGCCATCAATTCCGGGTTTTCACCCCTCCACTTT.

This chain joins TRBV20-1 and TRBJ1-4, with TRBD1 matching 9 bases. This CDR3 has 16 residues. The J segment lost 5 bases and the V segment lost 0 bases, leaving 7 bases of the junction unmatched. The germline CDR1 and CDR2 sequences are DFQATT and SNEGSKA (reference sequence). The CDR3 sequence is CSARDPDRGWNEKLFF. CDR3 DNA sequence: TGCAGTGCTAGAGATCCCGACAGGGGGTGGAATGAAAAACTGTTTTTT.

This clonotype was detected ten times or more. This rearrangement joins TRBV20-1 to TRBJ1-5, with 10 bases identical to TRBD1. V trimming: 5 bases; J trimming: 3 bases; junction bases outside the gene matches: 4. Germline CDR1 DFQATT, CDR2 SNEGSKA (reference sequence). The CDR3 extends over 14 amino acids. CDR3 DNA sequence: TGCAGTGCTGGGGACAGGGGTGACAATCAGCCCCAGCATTTT. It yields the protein CSAGDRGDNQPQHF.

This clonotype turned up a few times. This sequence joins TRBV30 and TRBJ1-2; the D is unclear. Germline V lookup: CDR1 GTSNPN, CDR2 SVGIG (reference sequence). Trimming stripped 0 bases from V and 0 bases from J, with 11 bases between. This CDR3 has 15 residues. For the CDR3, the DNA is TGTGCCTGGAGTGTACGGAGGGCGACTAACTATGGCTACACCTTC. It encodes CAWSVRRATNYGYTF.

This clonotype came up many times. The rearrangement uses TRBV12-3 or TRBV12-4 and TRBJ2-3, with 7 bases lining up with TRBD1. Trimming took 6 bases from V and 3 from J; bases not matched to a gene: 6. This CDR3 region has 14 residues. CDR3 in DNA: TGTGCCAGCAGCCGAGACAGGGTAACAGATACGCAGTATTTT. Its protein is CASSRDRVTDTQYF.

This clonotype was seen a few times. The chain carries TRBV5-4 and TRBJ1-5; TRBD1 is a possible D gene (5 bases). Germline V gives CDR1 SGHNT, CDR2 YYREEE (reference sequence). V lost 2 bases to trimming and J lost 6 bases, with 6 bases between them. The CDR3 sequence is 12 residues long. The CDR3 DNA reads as TGTGCCAGCAGCTTTAGGGGTCAGCCCCAGCATTTT. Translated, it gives CASSFRGQPQHF. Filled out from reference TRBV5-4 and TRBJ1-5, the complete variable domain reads ETGVTQSPTHLIKTRGQQVTLRCSSQSGHNTVSWYQQALGQGPQFIFQYYREEENGRGNFPPRFSGLQFPNYSSELNVNALELDDSALYLCASSFRGQPQHFGDGTRLSIL.

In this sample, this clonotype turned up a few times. CDR3 sequence (DNA): TGTGCCAGCAGTCGGACAGGGAGGGACACTGAAGCTTTCTTT. As protein: CASSRTGRDTEAFF. The chain joins TRBV6-5 to TRBJ1-1, with 8 bases matching TRBD1. The CDR3 length is 14 residues. After removal of 5 bases from V and 3 bases from J, the junction contained 5 bases not matched to a gene. Germline CDR1 reads MNHEY; CDR2 reads SVGAGI.

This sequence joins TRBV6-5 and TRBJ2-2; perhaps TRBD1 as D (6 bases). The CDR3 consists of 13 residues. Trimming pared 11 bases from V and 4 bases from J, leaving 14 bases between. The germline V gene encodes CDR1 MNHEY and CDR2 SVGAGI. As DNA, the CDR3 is TGTGCCGGCAAGACAGGAACCACCGGGGAGCTGTTTTTT. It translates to CAGKTGTTGELFF.

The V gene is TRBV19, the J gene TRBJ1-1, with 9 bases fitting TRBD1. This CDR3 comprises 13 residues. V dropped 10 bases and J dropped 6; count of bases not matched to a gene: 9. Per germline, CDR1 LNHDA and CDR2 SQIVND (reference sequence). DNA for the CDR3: TGTGCCACTGACGCGACAGGGGGTGCTGAAGCTTTCTTT. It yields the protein CATDATGGAEAFF.

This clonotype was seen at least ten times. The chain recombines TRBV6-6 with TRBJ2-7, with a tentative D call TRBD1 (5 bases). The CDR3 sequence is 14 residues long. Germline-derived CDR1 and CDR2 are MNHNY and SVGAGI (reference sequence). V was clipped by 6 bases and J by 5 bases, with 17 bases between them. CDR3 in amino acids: CASSLDDSAHEQYF. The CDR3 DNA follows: TGTGCCAGCAGCCTGGATGACAGTGCCCACGAGCAGTACTTC.

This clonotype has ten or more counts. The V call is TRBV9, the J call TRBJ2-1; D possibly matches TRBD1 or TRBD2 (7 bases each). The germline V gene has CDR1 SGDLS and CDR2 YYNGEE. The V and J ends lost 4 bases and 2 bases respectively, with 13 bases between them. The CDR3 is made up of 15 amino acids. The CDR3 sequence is CASSTQGGAYNEQFF. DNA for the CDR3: TGTGCCAGCAGCACTCAGGGGGGGGCCTACAATGAGCAGTTCTTC.